This TCR beta chain was sequenced in a study of blood T cell repertoires in COVID-19. On the study more broadly: Samples of COVID-19 (acute and convalescent) were obtained from the United States, Italy and Spain. Nucleic acid was either cDNA or gDNA, and it came from T cells, B-cell-depleted T cells, or PBMCs.

With 5 bases removed from V and 2 bases from J, the gap between germline ends came to 13 bases. The CDR3 has 15 residues. Germline CDR1 SGHVS, CDR2 FQNEAQ. Patients of the Seattle cohort, enrolled during active infection, were followed longitudinally. This clone was found once. In the original processing: For nucleated cells, counts were estimated from reference gene primer amplification. TCRdb's copy holds only in-frame clones and misses some; the assay was immunoSEQ multiplex PCR. V, J and clone size are taken as reported in that table, and D and trimming were inferred from the DNA itself. The table lists approximately 500,000 clones, 89% of them singletons.

Material for sequencing was peripheral blood. The sequence came from a young man with COVID-19, enrolled during active disease. The chain employs TRBV7-8 and TRBJ1-3; perhaps TRBD1 as D (5 bases). CDR3 DNA: TGTGCCAGCAGCCCGTGGCAGGGTACTGGAAACACCATATATTTT. Translating it yields CASSPWQGTGNTIYF. The variable domain in full, completed from reference TRBV7-8 and TRBJ1-3, reads GAGVSQSPRYKVAKRGQDVALRCDPISGHVSLFWYQQALGQGPEFLTYFQNEAQLDKSGLPSDRFFAERPEGSVSTLKIQRTQQEDSAVYLCASSPWQGTGNTIYFGEGSWLTVV.